This TCR beta chain comes out of a study of T cells in Graves' hyperthyroidism and ophthalmopathy. Study summary: Peripheral blood was drawn at first diagnosis, prior to all treatment. Overall study results and limits: Among clonotypes expanded in thyroid above 0.001, most were also found in blood. Model predictions of ophthalmopathy came a median 6.5 months before onset.

This clonotype was seen only a few times. The antigen is not known. RNA transcripts provided the source from which TCR beta CDR3 regions were amplified. A first-round RT-PCR of the TCR CDR3 used the HTBI primer set. TCRdb reprocessed the multiplex PCR reads via MiXCR and lists one record per CDR3 protein. The sample lists fewer than 650,000 distinct CDR3 sequences; 14% were seen once. The TCR sequence derives from a woman younger than 45 with Graves' hyperthyroidism that later progressed to Graves' ophthalmopathy. Sequencing was performed on blood.

The CDR3 sequence is CSATRGLGSYEQYF. CDR3 DNA: TGCAGTGCTACCAGAGGTTTGGGATCCTACGAGCAGTACTTC. The chain carries TRBV20-1 and TRBJ2-7; D is uncertain. The CDR3 totals 14 residues. CDR1 and CDR2 from the germline V gene are DFQATT and SNEGSKA (reference sequence). The germline V and J ends were trimmed by 4 bases and 1 base, with 14 bases remaining between them.